Below, 18 T cell receptor beta chains from the same sample are listed, as sequenced in a study of CD8+ T cells in alopecia areata (dated by TCRdb to 2017 to 2018). In light of the paper, this sample's time point label describes: around 28 days on oral tofacitinib. The sample's treatment or condition label, in plain terms: oral pan-JAK inhibitor, 5-10 mg twice daily. Libraries were constructed by the immunoSEQ multiplex PCR assay. To provide template for TCR sequencing, every sample had RNA extracted and reverse transcribed into cDNA. TCRdb's version of the immuneACCESS table is confined to in-frame rearrangements and falls short of the full clone set. An unresolved V gene accounts for under half of the shortfall where checked; the remainder is of unknown origin. The table for this sample lists 90,000 to 150,000 clones; about half of them were counted only once. The biggest ten clones account for about 0.5% of the sample.

The material sequenced was CD4+ T cells sorted from blood, taken at week 4, from a patient treated with tofacitinib. Every receptor here comes from a human donor with alopecia areata.

The rearrangement links TRBV30 to TRBJ1-1; D gene uncertain. V lost 0 bases to trimming and J lost 4 bases, with 9 bases between them. CDR1 is GTSNPN, CDR2 SVGIG, per germline (reference sequence). This CDR3 comprises 13 residues. Written as DNA, the CDR3 is TGTGCCTGGAGTGTAAGAGGCGGCACTGAAGCTTTCTTT. It codes for CAWSVRGGTEAFF.

The chain employs TRBV4-1 and TRBJ2-7; D is tentatively TRBD1 or TRBD2 (5 bases each). The CDR3 has 16 amino acids. V was pared by 3 bases and J by 0 bases, with 15 bases between. CDR1 and CDR2 (germline): MGHRA, YSYEKL. CDR3: CASSHVLGDGSYEQYF. The CDR3 DNA follows: TGCGCCAGCAGCCATGTTCTCGGGGACGGCTCCTACGAGCAGTACTTC.

This clone was recorded a few times. The chain employs TRBV30 and TRBJ2-5; D is uncertain. This CDR3 is built from 13 residues. Deletions cut 3 bases from V and 3 bases from J, with 11 bases between. The germline CDR1 and CDR2 sequences are GTSNPN and SVGIG (reference sequence). CDR3 amino acids: CAWRVVGKETQYF. The CDR3 DNA follows: TGTGCCTGGAGAGTGGTTGGAAAAGAGACCCAGTACTTC.

The gene calls are TRBV7-2 and TRBJ2-4; D call uncertain. Germline-derived CDR1 and CDR2 are SGHTA and FQGNSA. Trimming took 5 bases from V and 0 from J, leaving 11 bases between them. This CDR3 contains 15 residues. CDR3 nucleotide sequence: TGTGCCAGCAGCGGACGGCTAGAAGCCAAAAACATTCAGTACTTC. Translated: CASSGRLEAKNIQYF.

This chain uses TRBV5-1 with TRBJ2-7; D tentatively reads TRBD1 or TRBD2 (5 bases each). The germline V gene encodes CDR1 SGHRS and CDR2 YFSETQ. CDR3 length: 14 amino acids. Trimming cost V 4 bases and J 1 base, with 12 bases left between them. The CDR3 here is CASSPRDQSYEQYF. CDR3 DNA sequence: TGCGCCAGCAGCCCCCGGGACCAGTCCTACGAGCAGTACTTC. The full variable domain, its missing parts supplied by reference TRBV5-1 and TRBJ2-7, is KAGVTQTPRYLIKTRGQQVTLSCSPISGHRSVSWYQQTPGQGLQFLFEYFSETQRNKGNFPGRFSGRQFSNSRSEMNVSTLELGDSALYLCASSPRDQSYEQYFGPGTRLTVT.

This clone has a handful of counts. The genes are TRBV5-1 and TRBJ2-1, with a possible D match to TRBD1 (6 bases). Trimming left V 0 bases short and J 0 bases short, with 13 bases between. The germline V gene encodes CDR1 SGHRS and CDR2 YFSETQ. The CDR3 is made up of 17 amino acids. The CDR3 sequence: CASSLVGGGNSYNEQFF. The CDR3 DNA follows: TGCGCCAGCAGCTTGGTCGGTGGGGGCAACTCCTACAATGAGCAGTTCTTC.

This rearrangement joins TRBV6-5 to TRBJ1-2, with TRBD1 matching over 9 bases. The trim removed 8 bases at V and 4 bases at J, leaving 11 bases unmatched. In germline, CDR1 is MNHEY, CDR2 SVGAGI. The CDR3 is 15 amino acids. CDR3 nucleotide sequence: TGTGCCAGCGGCATTATGGGGACAGGGATCTATGGCTACACCTTC. The encoded protein is CASGIMGTGIYGYTF.

V is TRBV29-1 and J is TRBJ2-7; D is possibly TRBD1 (6 bases). CDR1 and CDR2 (germline): SQVTM, ANQGSEA. There are 14 residues in the CDR3. V was cut by 5 bases and J by 5 bases, with 19 bases left in between. The CDR3 is CSVHDPGDRNEQYF. DNA of the CDR3: TGCAGCGTTCATGACCCAGGGGATCGAAACGAGCAGTACTTC.

This chain links TRBV5-6 with TRBJ1-2; the D gene is possibly TRBD1 (5 bases). Trimming left V 6 bases short and J 4 bases short, with 19 bases between. This CDR3 contains 15 residues. Germline CDR1 is SGHDT and CDR2 is YYEEEE. The CDR3: CASIPPGPTLYGYTF. CDR3 sequence (DNA): TGTGCCAGCATCCCCCCGGGGCCGACTCTCTATGGCTACACCTTC.

In this sample, this clone turned up a few times. The chain carries TRBV5-1 and TRBJ2-3; TRBD1 might be the D (5 bases). The V end lost 6 bases, the J end lost 0 bases, and 11 bases lay between the germline ends. Germline CDR1 reads SGHRS; CDR2 reads YFSETQ. This CDR3 comprises 14 residues. The CDR3 loop is CASNFDRSTDTQYF. Here the CDR3 DNA reads TGCGCCAGCAACTTTGACAGAAGCACAGATACGCAGTATTTT.

The V gene is TRBV29-1, the J gene TRBJ1-5; D is perhaps TRBD1 (5 bases). The CDR3 covers 12 residues. CDR1 SQVTM and CDR2 ANQGSEA come from the germline V gene. Trimming cost V 6 bases and J 5 bases, with 11 bases left between them. Here the CDR3 DNA reads TGCAGCGTCGAGGTAGGGGATCAGCCCCAGCATTTT. It codes for CSVEVGDQPQHF.

V is TRBV30 and J is TRBJ2-5, with no clear D. V was pared by 1 base and J by 7 bases, with 10 bases between. The CDR3 extends over 12 amino acids. CDR1 and CDR2 (germline): GTSNPN, SVGIG (reference sequence). CDR3 amino acids: CAWSGPSWTQYF. In nucleotides, the CDR3 is TGTGCCTGGAGTGGACCTTCATGGACCCAGTACTTC.

CDR3 nucleotides: TGTGCCAGCAGCTTGTTTCAAGGCCGTGAAGCTTTCTTT. Amino acids: CASSLFQGREAFF. The chain combines TRBV5-4 with TRBJ1-1; D is undetermined. The CDR3 contains 13 residues. The germline V gene encodes CDR1 SGHNT and CDR2 YYREEE (reference sequence). Trimming took off 1 base at V and 7 bases at J, with 11 bases between the two ends.

This clone came up a few times. The chain uses TRBV29-1 and TRBJ2-1, with a possible D match to TRBD2 (6 bases). The CDR3 consists of 13 residues. CDR1 SQVTM and CDR2 ANQGSEA come from the germline V gene. Trimming took 4 bases from V and 8 from J, leaving 15 bases between them. CDR3 loop: CSVAVTRGYEQFF. CDR3 bases: TGCAGCGTTGCTGTGACTAGGGGTTATGAGCAGTTCTTC.

J is TRBJ2-5 and V is TRBV2; tentatively, D is TRBD2 (6 bases). The CDR3 is 15 amino acids. The germline V and J ends were trimmed by 4 bases and 5 bases, with 17 bases remaining between them. Per germline, CDR1 SNHLY and CDR2 FYNNEI. The CDR3 nucleotides read TGTGCCAGCAGTGCCGGCCGGGAGTCGGAGGAGACCCAGTACTTC. Translated: CASSAGRESEETQYF.

The V call is TRBV29-1, the J call TRBJ2-1; D is unclear. Deletions cut 6 bases from V and 2 bases from J, with 5 bases between. Per the germline V gene, CDR1 is SQVTM and CDR2 is ANQGSEA. This CDR3 comprises 11 residues. DNA of the CDR3: TGCAGCGTCCCCGCCTACAATGAGCAGTTCTTC. Amino acid sequence: CSVPAYNEQFF.

This clone occurred once. The gene calls are TRBV30 and TRBJ1-2, with a weak D call TRBD1 (5 bases). Trimming removed 4 bases from V and 8 bases from J, with 17 bases in between. The germline gives CDR1 GTSNPN, CDR2 SVGIG (reference sequence). This CDR3 spans 13 amino acids. The DNA of the CDR3 is TGTGCCTGGACCCTAGGCGGGGCCTTCGGCTACACCTTC. Protein product: CAWTLGGAFGYTF.

In its sample, this clone was seen a few times. V gene TRBV29-1 combines with J gene TRBJ2-4; D remains ambiguous. The CDR3 spans 12 residues. Looked up from germline, CDR1 is SQVTM and CDR2 is ANQGSEA. Trimming took off 3 bases at V and 7 bases at J, with 10 bases between the two ends. CDR3 coding DNA: TGCAGCGTTGAGGATCCCACCAACATTCAGTACTTC. Protein sequence: CSVEDPTNIQYF. Looking up the rest from reference TRBV29-1 and TRBJ2-4 gives the full variable domain: SAVISQKPSRDICQRGTSLTIQCQVDSQVTMMFWYRQQPGQSLTLIATANQGSEATYESGFVIDKFPISRPNLTFSTLTVSNMSPEDSSIYLCSVEDPTNIQYFGAGTRLSVL.